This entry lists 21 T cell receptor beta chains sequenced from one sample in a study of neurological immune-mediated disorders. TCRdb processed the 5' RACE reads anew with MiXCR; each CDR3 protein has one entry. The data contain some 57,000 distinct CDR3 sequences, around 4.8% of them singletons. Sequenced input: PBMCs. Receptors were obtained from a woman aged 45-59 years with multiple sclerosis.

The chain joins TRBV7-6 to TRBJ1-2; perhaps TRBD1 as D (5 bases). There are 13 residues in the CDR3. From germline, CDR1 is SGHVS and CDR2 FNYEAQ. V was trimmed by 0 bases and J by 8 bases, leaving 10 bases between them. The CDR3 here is CASSLARGGGYTF. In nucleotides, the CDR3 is TGTGCCAGCAGCTTAGCCCGTGGGGGGGGCTACACCTTC.

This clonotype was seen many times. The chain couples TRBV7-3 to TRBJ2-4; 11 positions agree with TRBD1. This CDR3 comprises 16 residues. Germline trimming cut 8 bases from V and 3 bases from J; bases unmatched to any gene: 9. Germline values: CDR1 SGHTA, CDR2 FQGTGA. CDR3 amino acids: CASSGGQGVVKNIQYF. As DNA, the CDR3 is TGTGCCAGCTCCGGGGGACAGGGGGTAGTCAAAAACATTCAGTACTTC. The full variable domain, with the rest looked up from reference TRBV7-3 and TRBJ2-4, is GAGVSQTPSNKVTEKGKYVELRCDPISGHTALYWYRQSLGQGPEFLIYFQGTGAADDSGLPNDRFFAVRPEGSVSTLKIQRTERGDSAVYLCASSGGQGVVKNIQYFGAGTRLSVL.

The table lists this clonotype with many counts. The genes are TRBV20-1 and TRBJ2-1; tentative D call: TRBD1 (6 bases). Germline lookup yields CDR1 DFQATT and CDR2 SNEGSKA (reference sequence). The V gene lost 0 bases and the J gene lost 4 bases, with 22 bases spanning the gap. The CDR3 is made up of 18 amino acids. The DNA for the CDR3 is TGCAGTGCTAGAGATTTATCCGTACAGGGAGTAGGTTACAATGAGCAGTTCTTC. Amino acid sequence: CSARDLSVQGVGYNEQFF.

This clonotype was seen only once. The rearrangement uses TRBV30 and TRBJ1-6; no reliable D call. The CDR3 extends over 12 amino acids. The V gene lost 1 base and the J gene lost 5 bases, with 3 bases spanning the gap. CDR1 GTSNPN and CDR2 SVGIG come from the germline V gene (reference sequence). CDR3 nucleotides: TGTGCCTGGAGTGAGCATAATTCACCCCTCCACTTT. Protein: CAWSEHNSPLHF.

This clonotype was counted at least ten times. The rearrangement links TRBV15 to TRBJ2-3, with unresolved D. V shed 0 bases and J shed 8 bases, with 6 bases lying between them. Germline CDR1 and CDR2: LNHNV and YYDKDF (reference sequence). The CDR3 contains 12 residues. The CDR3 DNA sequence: TGTGCCACCAGCAGAGAGACCCCTACGCAGTATTTT. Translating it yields CATSRETPTQYF.

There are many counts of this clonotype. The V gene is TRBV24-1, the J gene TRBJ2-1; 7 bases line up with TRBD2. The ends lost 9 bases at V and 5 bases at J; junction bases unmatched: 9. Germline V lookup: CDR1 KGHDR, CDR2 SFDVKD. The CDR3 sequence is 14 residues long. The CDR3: CATGGRERDNEQFF. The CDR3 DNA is TGTGCCACCGGGGGGAGGGAACGGGACAATGAGCAGTTCTTC.

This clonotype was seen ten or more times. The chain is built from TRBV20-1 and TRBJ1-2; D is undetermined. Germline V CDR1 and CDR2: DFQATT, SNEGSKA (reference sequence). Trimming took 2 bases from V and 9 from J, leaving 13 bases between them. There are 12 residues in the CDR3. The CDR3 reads CSARSGRESYTF. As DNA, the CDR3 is TGCAGTGCTAGATCGGGCCGGGAGAGCTACACCTTC.

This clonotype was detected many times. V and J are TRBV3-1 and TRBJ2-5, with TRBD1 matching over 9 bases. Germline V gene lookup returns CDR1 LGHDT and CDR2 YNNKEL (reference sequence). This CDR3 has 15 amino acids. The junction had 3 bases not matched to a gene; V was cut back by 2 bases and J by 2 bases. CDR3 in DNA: TGTGCCAGCAGCCAATTCGACAGGGGGCAAGAGACCCAGTACTTC. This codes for CASSQFDRGQETQYF.

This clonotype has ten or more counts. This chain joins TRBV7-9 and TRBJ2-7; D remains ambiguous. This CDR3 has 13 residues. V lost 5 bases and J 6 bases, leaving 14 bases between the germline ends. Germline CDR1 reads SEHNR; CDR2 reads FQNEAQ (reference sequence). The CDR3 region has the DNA TGTGCCAGCAGCCCCGCCGGGCAGTCCGAGCAGTACGTC. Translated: CASSPAGQSEQYV.

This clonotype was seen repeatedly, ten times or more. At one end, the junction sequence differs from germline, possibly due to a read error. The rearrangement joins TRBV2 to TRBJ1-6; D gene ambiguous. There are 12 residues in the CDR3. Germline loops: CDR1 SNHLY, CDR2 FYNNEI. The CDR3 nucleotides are TGTGCCAGCAGTCTTGGCGGATCACCCCTCAACTTT. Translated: CASSLGGSPLNF. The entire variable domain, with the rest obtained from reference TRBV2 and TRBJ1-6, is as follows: EPEVTQTPSHQVTQMGQEVILRCVPISNHLYFYWYRQILGQKVEFLVSFYNNEISEKSEIFDDQFSVERPDGSNFTLKIRSTKLEDSAMYFCASSLGGSPLNFGNGTRLTVT.

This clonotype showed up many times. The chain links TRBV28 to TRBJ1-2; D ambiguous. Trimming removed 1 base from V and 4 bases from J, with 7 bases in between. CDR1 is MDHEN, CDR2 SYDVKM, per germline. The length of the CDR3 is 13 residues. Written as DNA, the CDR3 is TGTGCCAGCAGTTTATCTAGGGCCTATGGCTACACCTTC. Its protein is CASSLSRAYGYTF.

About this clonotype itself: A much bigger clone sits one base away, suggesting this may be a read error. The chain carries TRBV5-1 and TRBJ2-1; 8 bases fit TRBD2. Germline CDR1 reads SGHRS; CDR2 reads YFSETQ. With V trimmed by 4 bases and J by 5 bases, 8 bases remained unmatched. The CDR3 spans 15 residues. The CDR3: CASSPIAGNDNEQFF. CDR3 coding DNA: TGCGCCAGCAGCCCCATAGCGGGGAATGACAATGAGCAGTTCTTC.

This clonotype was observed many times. CDR3 residues: CASSTGAEAFF. Written as DNA, the CDR3 is TGTGCCAGCAGTACGGGGGCTGAAGCTTTCTTT. V is TRBV6-6 and J is TRBJ1-1, with D tentatively TRBD1 (5 bases). Germline CDR1 and CDR2: MNHNY and SVGAGI (reference sequence). This CDR3 has 11 amino acids. Trimming removed 5 bases at V and 6 bases at J, with 7 bases between.

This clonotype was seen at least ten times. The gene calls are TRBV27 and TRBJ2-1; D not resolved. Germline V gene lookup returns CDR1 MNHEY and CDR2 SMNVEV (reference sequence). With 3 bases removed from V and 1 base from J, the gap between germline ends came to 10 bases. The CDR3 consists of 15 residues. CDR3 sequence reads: CASSFQTGSYNEQFF. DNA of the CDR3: TGTGCCAGCAGTTTCCAGACTGGATCCTACAATGAGCAGTTCTTC.

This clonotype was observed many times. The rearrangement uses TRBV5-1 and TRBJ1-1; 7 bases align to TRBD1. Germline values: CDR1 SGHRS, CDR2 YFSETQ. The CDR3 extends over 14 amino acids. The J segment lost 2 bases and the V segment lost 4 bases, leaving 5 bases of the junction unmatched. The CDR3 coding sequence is TGCGCCAGCAGCCCCCGACAGGGAAACACTGAAGCTTTCTTT. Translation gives CASSPRQGNTEAFF.

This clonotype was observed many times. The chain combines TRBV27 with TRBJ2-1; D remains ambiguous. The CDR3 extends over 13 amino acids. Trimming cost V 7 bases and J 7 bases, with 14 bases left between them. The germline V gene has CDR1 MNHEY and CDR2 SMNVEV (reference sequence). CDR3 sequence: CASTSGTHNEQFF. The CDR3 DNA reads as TGTGCCAGCACGTCTGGTACTCATAATGAGCAGTTCTTC.

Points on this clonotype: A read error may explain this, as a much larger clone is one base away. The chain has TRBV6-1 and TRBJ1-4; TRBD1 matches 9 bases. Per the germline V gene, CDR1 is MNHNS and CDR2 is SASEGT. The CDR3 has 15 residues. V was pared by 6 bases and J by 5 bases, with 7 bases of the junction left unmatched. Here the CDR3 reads CASRDRGLGNEKLFF. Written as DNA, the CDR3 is TGTGCCAGCAGGGACAGGGGATTAGGGAATGAAAAACTGTTTTTT.

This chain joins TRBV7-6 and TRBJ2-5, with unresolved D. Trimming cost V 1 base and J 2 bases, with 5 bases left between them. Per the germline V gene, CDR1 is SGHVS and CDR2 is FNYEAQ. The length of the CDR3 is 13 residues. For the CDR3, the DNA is TGTGCCAGCAGCTTAGGAACGCAAGAGACCCAGTACTTC. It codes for CASSLGTQETQYF.

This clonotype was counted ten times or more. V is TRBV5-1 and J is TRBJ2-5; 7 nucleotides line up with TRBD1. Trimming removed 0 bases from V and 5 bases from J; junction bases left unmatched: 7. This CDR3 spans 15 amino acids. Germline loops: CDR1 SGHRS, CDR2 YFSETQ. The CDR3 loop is CASSLAPQGKETQYF. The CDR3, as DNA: TGCGCCAGCAGCTTGGCGCCACAGGGGAAGGAGACCCAGTACTTC.

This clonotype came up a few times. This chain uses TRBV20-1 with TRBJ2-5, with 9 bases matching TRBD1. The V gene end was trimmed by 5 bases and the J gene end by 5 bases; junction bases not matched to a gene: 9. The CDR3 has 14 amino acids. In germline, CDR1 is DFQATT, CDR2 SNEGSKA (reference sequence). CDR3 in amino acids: CSAFRDRELETQYF. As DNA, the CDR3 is TGCAGTGCTTTCCGGGACAGGGAGTTGGAGACCCAGTACTTC.

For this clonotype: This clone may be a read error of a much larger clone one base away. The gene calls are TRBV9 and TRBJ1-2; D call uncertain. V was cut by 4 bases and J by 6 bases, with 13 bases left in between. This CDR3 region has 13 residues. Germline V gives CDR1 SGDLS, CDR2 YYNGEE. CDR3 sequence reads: CASSSKLRDGYTF. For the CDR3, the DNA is TGTGCCAGCAGCTCCAAGTTGCGGGATGGCTACACCTTC.